Relative to its sample, the clone carrying this TCR beta chain is large. Its antigen is unidentified. This record belongs to a study of T and B cells in COVID-19 patients. Study at large: Blood was sampled from COVID-19 patients who were either actively infected or recovered. Active-infection patients were older, median roughly 67 years, than recovered patients, median approximately 36 years. Of roughly 22 active-infection patients, under 15 were critically ill with mechanical ventilation or extracorporeal membrane oxygenation. Findings of the study overall: In COVID-19 patients, T cell receptor beta variable and joining gene use was reportedly strongly skewed.

BIOMED2 TRB-A/B primer pools were used in multiplex TRB PCR. Each CDR3 protein is one row after TCRdb ran MiXCR on the multiplex PCR reads. Found here are several thousand distinct CDR3 sequences, less than 25% of them singletons; the top ten hold about 3.5%. This CDR3 has 12 amino acids. Germline V gene sequence: CDR1 SQVTM, CDR2 ANQGSEA. Blood genomic DNA input for TRB amplification was roughly 220-500 ng. This sequence originates from a human donor with active COVID-19. The chain joins TRBV29-1 to TRBJ2-7; 8 bases line up with TRBD1. The material sequenced was blood. The CDR3 is CSFSDRDYEQYF. CDR3 bases: TGCAGTTTTTCGGACAGGGACTACGAGCAGTACTTC.